Each of the 23 T cell receptor beta chains below was sequenced from the same sample in a study of Tregs in tolerant kidney transplant recipients (dated by TCRdb to between 2018 and 2021). What this sample's time point label stands for: blood sample drawn before combined kidney and bone marrow transplant. Libraries were made using the immunoSEQ multiplex PCR assay. This immuneACCESS table, as held by TCRdb, lists in-frame sequences with V and J called but not all clones. Of the missing ones, under half trace to an unresolved V gene in checked studies; the others have no known cause. Across this sample there are approximately 69,000 clones, with roughly 89% seen only once. 0.39% of the sample goes to the ten largest clones. The material sequenced was CD4+ T cells from blood, taken before the transplant. The receptor set was obtained from a human donor who received a combined kidney and bone marrow transplant.

This chain uses TRBV18 with TRBJ2-2, with 8 positions matching TRBD1. The CDR3 spans 15 residues. The ends lost 6 bases at V and 2 bases at J; junction bases unmatched: 5. In germline, CDR1 is KGHSH, CDR2 LQKENI. This CDR3 is CASSSGTGNTGELFF. The CDR3 DNA sequence: TGTGCCAGCTCCTCCGGGACAGGCAACACCGGGGAGCTGTTTTTT.

This sequence joins TRBV18 and TRBJ2-1; 7 bases match TRBD1. Germline lookup yields CDR1 KGHSH and CDR2 LQKENI. V lost 6 bases, J lost 3 bases, and 8 bases stayed unmatched. The CDR3 runs to 15 residues. CDR3 DNA: TGTGCCAGCTCTCAACCGGGACAGTACTACAATGAGCAGTTCTTC. Protein product: CASSQPGQYYNEQFF.

This clone is a singleton in its sample. The V call is TRBV27, the J call TRBJ1-4; 11 bases map to TRBD1. The CDR3 contains 16 residues. V shed 6 bases, J shed 8 bases, and the junction held 11 bases outside the gene matches. Per the germline V gene, CDR1 is MNHEY and CDR2 is SMNVEV (reference sequence). The CDR3: CASRANPGQGGEKLFF. The CDR3 nucleotides are TGTGCCAGCAGAGCAAATCCGGGACAGGGGGGAGAAAAACTGTTTTTT.

The chain is built from TRBV28 and TRBJ2-6, with 11 bases aligning to TRBD1. The J segment lost 2 bases and the V segment lost 4 bases, leaving 1 base of the junction unmatched. Germline assignment: CDR1 MDHEN and CDR2 SYDVKM. The CDR3 sequence is 16 residues long. CDR3 in amino acids: CASSSGQGAGANVLTF. The CDR3 DNA follows: TGTGCCAGCAGTTCGGGACAGGGGGCTGGGGCCAACGTCCTGACTTTC.

The V gene is TRBV30, the J gene TRBJ2-5; 8 bases agree with TRBD1. The CDR3 is 13 amino acids. J was trimmed by 5 bases and V by 4 bases; bases with no gene match: 6. Germline CDR1 reads GTSNPN; CDR2 reads SVGIG (reference sequence). Written as DNA, the CDR3 is TGTGCCTGGACAGGGGGCGCCGGGGAGACCCAGTACTTC. As protein: CAWTGGAGETQYF.

The chain carries TRBV28 and TRBJ1-2; D uncertain. Germline V gene data show CDR1 as MDHEN and CDR2 as SYDVKM. CDR3 size: 14 residues. Trimming cost V 3 bases and J 5 bases, with 13 bases left between them. CDR3 residues: CASSFGESGYGYTF. CDR3 in DNA: TGTGCCAGCAGTTTTGGGGAATCGGGGTATGGCTACACCTTC.

The CDR3 loop is CASSWTGGYSGNTIYF. Here the CDR3 DNA reads TGTGCCAGCAGCTGGACCGGAGGTTACTCTGGAAACACCATATATTTT. This chain connects TRBV7-9 to TRBJ1-3; D is unclear. Germline CDR1 is SEHNR and CDR2 is FQNEAQ (reference sequence). V lost 4 bases, J lost 0 bases, and 13 bases lay in between. There are 16 residues in the CDR3.

The gene calls are TRBV7-4 and TRBJ1-1; no clear D gene. CDR1 and CDR2 from the germline V gene are SGHVT and SQSDAQ. The CDR3 loop spans 14 amino acids. Between the trimmed V and J ends, which lost 3 bases and 1 base, there was a span of 9 bases. The CDR3 loop is CASSLVGRNTEAFF. DNA for the CDR3: TGTGCCAGCAGCTTGGTAGGGAGGAACACTGAAGCTTTCTTT. The whole variable domain, filled in from reference TRBV7-4 and TRBJ1-1, reads GAGVSQSPRYKVAKRGRDVALRCDSISGHVTLYWYRQTLGQGSEVLTYSQSDAQRDKSGRPSGRFSAERPERSVSTLKIQRTEQGDSAVYLCASSLVGRNTEAFFGQGTRLTVV.

This clone was counted a single time. J is TRBJ2-7 and V is TRBV9, with TRBD2 as a possible D gene (5 bases). The CDR3 covers 14 residues. Trimming took 0 bases from V and 3 from J, leaving 10 bases between them. Germline CDR1 reads SGDLS; CDR2 reads YYNGEE. In DNA form, the CDR3 reads TGTGCCAGCAGCGTAGCTCCTAGCAGCTACGAGCAGTACTTC. Amino acids: CASSVAPSSYEQYF.

The chain has TRBV30 and TRBJ1-2, with 7 bases lining up with TRBD1. The CDR3 sequence is 16 residues long. The J segment lost 6 bases and the V segment lost 0 bases, leaving 13 bases of the junction unmatched. CDR1 is GTSNPN and CDR2 is SVGIG in the germline V gene (reference sequence). CDR3 sequence (DNA): TGTGCCTGGAGTGTACTAGTAGGAGGGGGCTCGGATGGCTACACCTTC. Its protein product is CAWSVLVGGGSDGYTF.

In its sample, this clone was seen a few times. The CDR3 here is CAVEQGVGQPQHF. The CDR3 DNA reads TGTGCCGTCGAACAGGGCGTCGGTCAGCCCCAGCATTTT. The rearrangement joins TRBV10-3 to TRBJ1-5; tentatively, D is TRBD1 (6 bases). Germline-derived CDR1 and CDR2 are ENHRY and SYGVKD. The CDR3 runs to 13 residues. Trimming removed 11 bases at V and 6 bases at J, with 17 bases between.

The chain joins TRBV4-1 to TRBJ2-1, with TRBD2 identical over 8 bases. Germline CDR1 is MGHRA and CDR2 is YSYEKL. The CDR3 spans 17 residues. V was pared by 0 bases and J by 2 bases, with 6 bases of the junction left unmatched. CDR3 sequence reads: CASSQDFETSAYNEQFF. The CDR3 DNA reads TGCGCCAGCAGCCAAGATTTTGAGACTAGCGCCTACAATGAGCAGTTCTTC.

V gene TRBV9 combines with J gene TRBJ1-3; D is unclear. Deletions cut 4 bases from V and 0 bases from J, with 14 bases between. Germline V lookup: CDR1 SGDLS, CDR2 YYNGEE. This CDR3 is built from 16 residues. In DNA, the CDR3 is TGTGCCAGCAGCCTCATATCCGGGATCTCTGGAAACACCATATATTTT. It translates to CASSLISGISGNTIYF.

The chain is built from TRBV7-9 and TRBJ2-7; no clear D. Trimming shortened V by 5 bases and J by 3 bases, and 11 bases separated the two germline ends. The CDR3 covers 13 residues. Germline CDR1 SEHNR, CDR2 FQNEAQ (reference sequence). CDR3 sequence: CASSLTPDYEQYF. CDR3 coding DNA: TGTGCCAGCAGCCTGACACCCGACTACGAGCAGTACTTC.

This rearrangement joins TRBV6-1 to TRBJ1-5; D may be TRBD1 (5 bases). The CDR3 spans 14 residues. Germline CDR1 reads MNHNS; CDR2 reads SASEGT. The germline V and J ends were trimmed by 6 bases and 1 base, with 10 bases remaining between them. CDR3 region: CASSSGKSNQPQHF. The CDR3 bases are TGTGCCAGCAGCTCAGGGAAAAGCAATCAGCCCCAGCATTTT.

V and J are TRBV9 and TRBJ2-5; 12 bases are a match to TRBD2. The germline V gene has CDR1 SGDLS and CDR2 YYNGEE. The CDR3 has 15 residues. V shed 4 bases and J 3 bases; nucleotides not matched to a gene: 4. The CDR3 DNA follows: TGTGCCAGCAGCCTGACTAGCGGGGGAAAAGAGACCCAGTACTTC. Translated: CASSLTSGGKETQYF.

The gene calls are TRBV12-5 and TRBJ2-1, with 15 nucleotides matching TRBD2. Unmatched junction bases numbered 9, after V lost 1 base and J lost 5 bases. The CDR3 sequence is 19 residues long. The germline gives CDR1 LGHNT, CDR2 FRNRAP. CDR3 in amino acids: CASGLGAGTSGGINNEQFF. For the CDR3, the DNA is TGTGCTAGTGGTTTGGGGGCCGGGACTAGCGGGGGGATCAACAATGAGCAGTTCTTC. Supplemented by reference TRBV12-5 and TRBJ2-1, the full variable domain reads DARVTQTPRHKVTEMGQEVTMRCQPILGHNTVFWYRQTMMQGLELLAYFRNRAPLDDSGMPKDRFSAEMPDATLATLKIQPSEPRDSAVYFCASGLGAGTSGGINNEQFFGPGTRLTVL.

V is TRBV4-2 and J is TRBJ1-1; D is possibly TRBD1 (6 bases). The CDR3 spans 14 residues. The germline V gene encodes CDR1 LGHNA and CDR2 YNFKEQ. V lost 2 bases and J 1 base, leaving 8 bases between the germline ends. CDR3 DNA sequence: TGTGCCAGCAGCCAACAGGGACAGAACACTGAAGCTTTCTTT. It is translated as CASSQQGQNTEAFF.

This clone was seen a few times. CDR3 protein: CASSEGEGTEAFF. As DNA, the CDR3 is TGCGCCAGCAGCGAAGGGGAGGGCACTGAAGCTTTCTTT. The J gene is TRBJ1-1, the V gene TRBV4-3; maybe TRBD1 (5 bases). Per the germline V gene, CDR1 is LGHNA and CDR2 is YSLEER. There are 13 residues in the CDR3. The V and J ends lost 5 bases and 4 bases respectively, with 11 bases between them.

The chain employs TRBV10-3 and TRBJ2-1; 11 bases align to TRBD2. V lost 10 bases and J lost 7; bases outside the gene matches: 6. The CDR3 is 13 residues long. The germline gives CDR1 ENHRY, CDR2 SYGVKD. CDR3 DNA sequence: TGTGCCACCACTAGCGGGAGCCATAATGAGCAGTTCTTC. Protein: CATTSGSHNEQFF.

The chain employs TRBV11-2 and TRBJ2-7; 14 nucleotides match TRBD2. Germline V gene data show CDR1 as SGHAT and CDR2 as FQNNGV. The V gene end was trimmed by 3 bases and the J gene end by 4 bases; junction bases not matched to a gene: 5. This CDR3 is built from 16 residues. This CDR3 reads CASSFLGTSGRYEQYF. Here the CDR3 DNA reads TGTGCCAGCAGCTTCCTCGGGACTAGCGGGAGATACGAGCAGTACTTC.

This chain uses TRBV4-3 with TRBJ2-7, with TRBD2 matching over 10 bases. The CDR3 contains 16 residues. V gave up 0 bases and J gave up 5 bases; unmatched junction bases: 7. Germline CDR1 reads LGHNA; CDR2 reads YSLEER. The CDR3 is CASSQDWLAGAHEQYF. CDR3 DNA sequence: TGCGCCAGCAGCCAAGATTGGCTAGCGGGAGCCCACGAGCAGTACTTC.

The chain joins TRBV30 to TRBJ2-3; no clear D gene. The ends were cut back, 2 bases at V and 0 bases at J, with 18 bases in the middle. CDR1 is GTSNPN and CDR2 is SVGIG in the germline V gene (reference sequence). This CDR3 contains 17 residues. The CDR3 protein is CAWSIWNSRASTDTQYF. For the CDR3, the DNA is TGTGCCTGGAGTATTTGGAATAGCCGTGCTAGCACAGATACGCAGTATTTT. The complete variable domain, with remaining parts taken from reference TRBV30 and TRBJ2-3, reads SQTIHQWPATLVQPVGSPLSLECTVEGTSNPNLYWYRQAAGRGLQLLFYSVGIGQISSEVPQNLSASRPQDRQFILSSKKLLLSDSGFYLCAWSIWNSRASTDTQYFGPGTRLTVL.